The present TCR beta chain was sequenced within a study of blood T cell repertoires in COVID-19. Adults between about 18 and 95 years of age took part from 24 US areas. With 2 bases removed from V and 6 bases from J, the gap between germline ends came to 5 bases. Per the germline V gene, CDR1 is ENHRY and CDR2 is SYGVKD. The CDR3 is 13 amino acids. Per the original methods: For nucleated cells, counts were estimated from reference gene primer amplification. The data were produced by immunoSEQ multiplex PCR, yet TCRdb's version contains in-frame clones alone and is incomplete. The V and J calls and clone size come from that table; D and trimming were worked out from the DNA. The table lists a few hundred thousand clones, roughly nine tenths of them singletons.

The sequence was collected from a woman in her 30s who had recovered from COVID-19. Sequencing input: PBMCs or T cells enriched from blood (not recorded which). The chain carries TRBV10-3 and TRBJ1-6; D is undetermined. CDR3: CAISEESNSPLHF. CDR3 in DNA: TGTGCCATCAGTGAGGAGTCTAATTCACCCCTCCACTTT.